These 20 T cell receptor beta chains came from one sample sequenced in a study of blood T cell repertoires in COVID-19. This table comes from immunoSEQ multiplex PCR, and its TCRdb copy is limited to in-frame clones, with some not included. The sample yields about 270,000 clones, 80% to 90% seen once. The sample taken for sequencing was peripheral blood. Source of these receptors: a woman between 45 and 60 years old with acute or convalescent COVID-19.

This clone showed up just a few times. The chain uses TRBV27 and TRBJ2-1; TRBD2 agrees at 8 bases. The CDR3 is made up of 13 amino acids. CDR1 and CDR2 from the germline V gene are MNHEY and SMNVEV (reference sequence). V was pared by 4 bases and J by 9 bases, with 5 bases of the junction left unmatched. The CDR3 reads CASSYKRESEQFF. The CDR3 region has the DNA TGTGCCAGCAGTTACAAGCGGGAGAGTGAGCAGTTCTTC.

CDR3 region: CASSPRPTSGHTGELFF. As DNA, the CDR3 is TGTGCCAGCTCACCAAGACCTACTAGCGGGCACACCGGGGAGCTGTTTTTT. The rearrangement uses TRBV18 and TRBJ2-2, with 9 nucleotides matching TRBD2. The CDR3 consists of 17 residues. V lost 2 bases to trimming and J lost 3 bases; unmatched junction nucleotides: 7. Germline CDR1 and CDR2: KGHSH and LQKENI.

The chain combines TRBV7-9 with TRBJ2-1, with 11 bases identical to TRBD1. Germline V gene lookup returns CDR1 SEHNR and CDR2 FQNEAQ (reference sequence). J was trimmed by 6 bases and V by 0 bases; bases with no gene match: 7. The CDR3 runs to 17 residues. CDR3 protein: CASSLAWTGGSINEQFF. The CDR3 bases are TGTGCCAGCAGCTTAGCGTGGACAGGGGGCTCGATCAATGAGCAGTTCTTC. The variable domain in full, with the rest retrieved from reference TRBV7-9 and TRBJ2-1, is DTGVSQNPRHKITKRGQNVTFRCDPISEHNRLYWYRQTLGQGPEFLTYFQNEAQLEKSRLLSDRFSAERPKGSFSTLEIQRTEQGDSAMYLCASSLAWTGGSINEQFFGPGTRLTVL.

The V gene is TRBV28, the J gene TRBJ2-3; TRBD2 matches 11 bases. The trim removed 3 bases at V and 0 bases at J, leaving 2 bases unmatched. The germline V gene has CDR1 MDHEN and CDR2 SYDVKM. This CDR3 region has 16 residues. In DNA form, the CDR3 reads TGTGCCAGCAGTTTGGGACTAGCGGAGAGCACAGATACGCAGTATTTT. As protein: CASSLGLAESTDTQYF.

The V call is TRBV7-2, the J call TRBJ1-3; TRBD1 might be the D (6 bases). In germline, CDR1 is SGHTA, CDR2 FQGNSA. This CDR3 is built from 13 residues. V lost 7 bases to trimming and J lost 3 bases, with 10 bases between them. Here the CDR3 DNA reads TGTGCCAGCACCCAAGGGGGTGGAAACACCATATATTTT. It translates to CASTQGGGNTIYF.

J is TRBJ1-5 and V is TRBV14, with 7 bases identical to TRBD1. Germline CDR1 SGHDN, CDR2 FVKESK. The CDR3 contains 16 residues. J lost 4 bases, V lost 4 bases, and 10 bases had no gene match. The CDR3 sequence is CASSPDRANGNQPQHF. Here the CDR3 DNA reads TGTGCCAGCAGCCCCGACAGGGCTAACGGTAATCAGCCCCAGCATTTT.

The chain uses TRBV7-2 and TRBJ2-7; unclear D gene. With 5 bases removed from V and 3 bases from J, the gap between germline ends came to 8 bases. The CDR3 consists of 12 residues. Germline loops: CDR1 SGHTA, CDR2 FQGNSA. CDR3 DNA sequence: TGTGCCAGCAGCGGCAACCACTACGAGCAGTACTTC. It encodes CASSGNHYEQYF.

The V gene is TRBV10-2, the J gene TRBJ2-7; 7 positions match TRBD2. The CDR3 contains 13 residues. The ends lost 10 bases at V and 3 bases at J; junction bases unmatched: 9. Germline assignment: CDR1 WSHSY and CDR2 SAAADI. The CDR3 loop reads CATLAGKGYEQYF. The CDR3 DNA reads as TGCGCCACCTTAGCGGGTAAAGGCTACGAGCAGTACTTC.

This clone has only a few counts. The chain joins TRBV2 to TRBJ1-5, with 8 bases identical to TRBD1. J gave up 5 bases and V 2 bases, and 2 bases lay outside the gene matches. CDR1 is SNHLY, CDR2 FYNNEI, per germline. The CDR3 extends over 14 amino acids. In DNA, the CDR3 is TGTGCCAGCAGTGAACAGGGGGCTGATCAGCCCCAGCATTTT. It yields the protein CASSEQGADQPQHF.

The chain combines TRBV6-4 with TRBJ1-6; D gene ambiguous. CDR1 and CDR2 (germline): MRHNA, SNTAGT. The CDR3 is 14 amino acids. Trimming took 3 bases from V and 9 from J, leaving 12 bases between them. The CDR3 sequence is CASSEAPGSSPLHF. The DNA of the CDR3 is TGTGCCAGCAGTGAGGCGCCGGGGTCTTCACCCCTCCACTTT.

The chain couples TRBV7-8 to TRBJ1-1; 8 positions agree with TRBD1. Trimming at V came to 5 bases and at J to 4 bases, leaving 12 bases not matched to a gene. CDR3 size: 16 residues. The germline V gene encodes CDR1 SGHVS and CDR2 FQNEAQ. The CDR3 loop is CASSRGQGGYVTEAFF. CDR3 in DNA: TGTGCCAGCAGCCGAGGACAGGGTGGGTACGTCACTGAAGCTTTCTTT.

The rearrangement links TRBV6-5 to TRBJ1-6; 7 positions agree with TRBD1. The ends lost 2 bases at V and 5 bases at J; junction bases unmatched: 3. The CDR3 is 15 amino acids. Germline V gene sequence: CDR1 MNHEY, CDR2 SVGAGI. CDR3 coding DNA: TGTGCCAGCAGTTACGCCGGGACAGATAATTCACCCCTCCACTTT. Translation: CASSYAGTDNSPLHF.

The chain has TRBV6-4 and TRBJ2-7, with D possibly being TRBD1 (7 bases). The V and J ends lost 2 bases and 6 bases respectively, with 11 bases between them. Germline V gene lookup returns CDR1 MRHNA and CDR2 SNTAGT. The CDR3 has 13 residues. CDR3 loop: CASSDNRGGEQYF. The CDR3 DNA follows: TGTGCCAGCAGTGACAACAGGGGAGGCGAGCAGTACTTC.

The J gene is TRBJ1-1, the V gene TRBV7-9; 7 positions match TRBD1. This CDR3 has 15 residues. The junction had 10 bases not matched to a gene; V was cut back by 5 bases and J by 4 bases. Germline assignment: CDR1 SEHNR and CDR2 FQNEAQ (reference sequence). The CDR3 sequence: CASSGLTGKRTEAFF. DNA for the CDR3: TGTGCCAGCAGCGGTCTGACAGGGAAGCGCACTGAAGCTTTCTTT.

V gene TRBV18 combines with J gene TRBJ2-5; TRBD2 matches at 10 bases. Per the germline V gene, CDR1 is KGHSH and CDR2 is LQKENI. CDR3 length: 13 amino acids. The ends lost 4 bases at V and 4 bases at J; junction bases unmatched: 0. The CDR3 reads CASSRTSGETQYF. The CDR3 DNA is TGTGCCAGCTCACGGACTAGCGGAGAGACCCAGTACTTC.

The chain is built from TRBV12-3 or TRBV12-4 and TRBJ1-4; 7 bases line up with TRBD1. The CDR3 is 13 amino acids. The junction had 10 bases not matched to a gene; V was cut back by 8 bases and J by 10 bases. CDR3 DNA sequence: TGTGCCAGCTTATACAGGGGCATTGGAAAACTGTTTTTT. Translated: CASLYRGIGKLFF.

The CDR3 sequence is CASSLSGGRSYEQYF. The CDR3 DNA is TGTGCCAGCAGCTTGTCAGGTGGGAGATCCTACGAGCAGTACTTC. The J gene is TRBJ2-7, the V gene TRBV7-2; perhaps TRBD2 as D (5 bases). CDR3 length: 15 residues. V shed 3 bases and J shed 1 base, with 13 bases lying between them. Germline V CDR1 and CDR2: SGHTA, FQGNSA.

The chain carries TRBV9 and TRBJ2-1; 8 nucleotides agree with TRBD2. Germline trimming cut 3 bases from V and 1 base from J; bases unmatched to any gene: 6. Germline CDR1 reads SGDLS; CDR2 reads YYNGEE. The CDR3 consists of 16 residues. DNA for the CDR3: TGTGCCAGCAGCGACGTCGGCGGGGGGTCCTACAATGAGCAGTTCTTC. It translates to CASSDVGGGSYNEQFF.

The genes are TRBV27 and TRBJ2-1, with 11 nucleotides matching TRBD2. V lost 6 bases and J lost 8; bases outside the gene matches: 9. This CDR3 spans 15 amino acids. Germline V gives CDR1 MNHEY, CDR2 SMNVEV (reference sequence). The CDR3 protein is CASSSILAGVDEQFF. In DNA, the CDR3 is TGTGCCAGCAGCTCAATACTAGCGGGAGTTGATGAGCAGTTCTTC.

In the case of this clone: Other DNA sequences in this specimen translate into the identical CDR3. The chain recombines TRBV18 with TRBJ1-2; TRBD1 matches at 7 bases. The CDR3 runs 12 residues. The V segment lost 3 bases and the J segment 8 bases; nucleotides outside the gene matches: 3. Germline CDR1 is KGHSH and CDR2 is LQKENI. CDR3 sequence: CASSPDRVGYTF. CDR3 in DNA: TGTGCCAGCTCACCCGACAGGGTGGGCTACACCTTC.